These 31 T cell receptor beta chains came from one sample sequenced in a study of CD8 T cells in ankylosing spondylitis. A single record per CDR3 protein comes from TCRdb applying MiXCR to the 5' RACE reads. The table has 200,000 to 250,000 distinct CDR3 sequences, 8.2% seen once. The sample taken for sequencing was blood, either unsorted or a sorted T cell fraction (not recorded which). All receptors come from a female donor with ankylosing spondylitis or in good health (not recorded which).

This clonotype was seen at least ten times. CDR3 protein: CSAPSLKGPGDTEAFF. Written as DNA, the CDR3 is TGCAGTGCCCCGAGTCTCAAGGGGCCAGGGGACACTGAAGCTTTCTTT. The V and J genes are TRBV20-1 and TRBJ1-1, with D perhaps TRBD1 (6 bases). This CDR3 has 16 amino acids. Germline V gene lookup returns CDR1 DFQATT and CDR2 SNEGSKA (reference sequence). V was cut by 6 bases and J by 3 bases, with 23 bases left in between.

This clonotype occurred many times. V gene TRBV6-1 combines with J gene TRBJ2-7; D unclear. The CDR3 has 13 amino acids. Germline V gene data show CDR1 as MNHNS and CDR2 as SASEGT. V was shortened by 4 bases and J by 4 bases, with 11 bases between the two germline ends. CDR3 nucleotide sequence: TGTGCCAGCAGTGTCCCCGGCGATTACGAGCAGTACTTC. Protein: CASSVPGDYEQYF.

This clonotype was counted many times. J is TRBJ2-7 and V is TRBV6-4; 8 bases line up with TRBD2. This CDR3 has 15 residues. Germline lookup yields CDR1 MRHNA and CDR2 SNTAGT. V lost 3 bases and J lost 7; bases outside the gene matches: 11. The chain's CDR3 is CASSEKAGGLAEQYF. CDR3 nucleotides: TGTGCCAGCAGTGAGAAGGCGGGAGGTCTGGCAGAGCAGTACTTC.

In this sample, this clonotype turned up many times. The gene calls are TRBV6-5 and TRBJ1-1; D unclear. The germline gives CDR1 MNHEY, CDR2 SVGAGI. This CDR3 contains 14 residues. The V gene lost 2 bases and the J gene lost 4 bases, with 11 bases spanning the gap. Here the CDR3 reads CASSYMGVGTEAFF. The CDR3 DNA reads TGTGCCAGCAGTTACATGGGCGTGGGCACTGAAGCTTTCTTT.

This clonotype occurred many times. V and J are TRBV29-1 and TRBJ2-5; D tentatively reads TRBD1 or TRBD2 (5 bases each). Trimming stripped 2 bases from V and 5 bases from J, with 9 bases between. Germline V gives CDR1 SQVTM, CDR2 ANQGSEA. There are 12 residues in the CDR3. The chain's CDR3 is CSVERGGETQYF. CDR3 nucleotides: TGCAGCGTTGAAAGGGGCGGGGAGACCCAGTACTTC.

Many counts were recorded for this clonotype. V usage is TRBV4-3 and J usage is TRBJ2-7; weak D call: TRBD1 (6 bases). CDR3 size: 15 residues. CDR1 is LGHNA, CDR2 YSLEER, per germline. Trimming stripped 0 bases from V and 3 bases from J, with 12 bases between. The CDR3 protein is CASSQDRAGDYEQYF. The CDR3 coding sequence is TGCGCCAGCAGCCAAGATAGGGCAGGGGACTACGAGCAGTACTTC.

The chain combines TRBV30 with TRBJ2-5, with TRBD2 as a possible D gene (5 bases). This CDR3 comprises 13 residues. The V end was cut by 0 bases, the J end by 4 bases, with 9 bases between. Per germline, CDR1 GTSNPN and CDR2 SVGIG (reference sequence). The CDR3 nucleotides read TGTGCCTGGAGTGTCGCCCGGGGAGAGACCCAGTACTTC. Encoded protein: CAWSVARGETQYF.

This clonotype was seen repeatedly, ten times or more. This chain connects TRBV6-1 to TRBJ2-7; 7 bases are shared with TRBD1. V lost 6 bases, J lost 1 base, and 9 bases stayed unmatched. Germline values: CDR1 MNHNS, CDR2 SASEGT. CDR3 size: 15 residues. The CDR3 region is CASSSPTGRSYEQYF. As DNA, the CDR3 is TGTGCCAGCAGCTCCCCGACAGGGAGATCCTACGAGCAGTACTTC.

This clonotype has a count of ten or more. V and J are TRBV5-1 and TRBJ2-3; the D is unclear. Germline V gene data show CDR1 as SGHRS and CDR2 as YFSETQ. V shed 1 base and J shed 0 bases, with 12 bases lying between them. The length of the CDR3 is 16 residues. CDR3 region: CASSLRVAQSTDTQYF. CDR3 bases: TGCGCCAGCAGCTTGAGGGTAGCTCAGAGCACAGATACGCAGTATTTT.

This clonotype has ten or more counts. J is TRBJ1-6 and V is TRBV7-9, with a weak D call TRBD1 (6 bases). The CDR3 has 14 amino acids. Trimming stripped 8 bases from V and 8 bases from J, with 16 bases between. Germline assignment: CDR1 SEHNR and CDR2 FQNEAQ (reference sequence). The CDR3 loop is CASAQGRPDSPLHF. In DNA form, the CDR3 reads TGTGCCAGCGCACAGGGACGCCCCGATTCACCCCTCCACTTT.

This clonotype was recorded a few times. The genes are TRBV7-2 and TRBJ2-2, with unresolved D. V was clipped by 2 bases and J by 3 bases, with 7 bases between them. The length of the CDR3 is 14 residues. Germline CDR1 is SGHTA and CDR2 is FQGNSA. The DNA for the CDR3 is TGTGCCAGCAGCTTACTAGGTTACACCGGGGAGCTGTTTTTT. This encodes CASSLLGYTGELFF.

The sample holds many counts of this clonotype. The chain joins TRBV7-2 to TRBJ2-7; 7 bases fit TRBD2. After removal of 1 base from V and 3 bases from J, the junction contained 6 bases not matched to a gene. Germline V gives CDR1 SGHTA, CDR2 FQGNSA. The CDR3 runs to 15 residues. CDR3 in DNA: TGTGCCAGCAGCTTAGGGCTAGCGGAGTACTACGAGCAGTACTTC. Protein product: CASSLGLAEYYEQYF.

This clonotype has ten or more counts. In nucleotides, the CDR3 is TGTGCCAGCAACTTTGGCTCCTATGGCTACACCTTC. Its translation: CASNFGSYGYTF. The chain joins TRBV6-2 or TRBV6-3 to TRBJ1-2; D uncertain. The germline V gene encodes CDR1 MNHEY and CDR2 SVGEGT. Trimming stripped 7 bases from V and 4 bases from J, with 10 bases between. This CDR3 has 12 residues.

The chain links TRBV5-1 to TRBJ2-1; the match to TRBD1 covers 10 bases. The CDR3 spans 15 residues. Per the germline V gene, CDR1 is SGHRS and CDR2 is YFSETQ. With 4 bases clipped from V and 5 bases from J, the junction kept 6 bases outside the gene matches. CDR3 nucleotides: TGCGCCAGCAGCCACCGGGACAGGGGCAACAATGAGCAGTTCTTC. Translation gives CASSHRDRGNNEQFF.

This clonotype has ten or more counts. V usage is TRBV7-3 and J usage is TRBJ1-1, with D unclear. V was pared by 4 bases and J by 1 base, with 7 bases between. Per germline, CDR1 SGHTA and CDR2 FQGTGA. The CDR3 is 13 residues long. Here the CDR3 reads CASSSQPNTEAFF. The CDR3 DNA sequence: TGTGCCAGCAGCTCACAGCCGAACACTGAAGCTTTCTTT.

This clonotype was recorded many times. This chain links TRBV11-2 with TRBJ1-1; possible D gene TRBD1, 5 bases. The CDR3 loop spans 15 amino acids. Trimming shortened V by 1 base and J by 6 bases, and 15 bases separated the two germline ends. CDR1 and CDR2 from the germline V gene are SGHAT and FQNNGV. CDR3 DNA: TGTGCCAGCAGCTTAGCTCAGGGAGACCACCCTGAAGCTTTCTTT. It yields the protein CASSLAQGDHPEAFF.

Only a few counts were recorded for this clonotype. In DNA form, the CDR3 reads TGTGCCAGCAGCCCTCGGGCAGCTGTATGGGGCTACACCTTC. It encodes CASSPRAAVWGYTF. The rearrangement links TRBV7-9 to TRBJ1-2, with unresolved D. V dropped 5 bases and J dropped 8 bases, with 18 bases sitting between them. CDR1 is SEHNR, CDR2 FQNEAQ, per germline (reference sequence). The CDR3 is made up of 14 amino acids.

With respect to this clonotype: A read error may produce the germline difference seen at one junction end. This chain connects TRBV11-3 to TRBJ2-1; 10 nucleotides agree with TRBD2. Germline CDR1 and CDR2: SGHNT and YENEEA. The CDR3 covers 14 residues. CDR3 in DNA: TGTACCAGCAGCCTGGCCGGGACTAGCGCGGGGCAGTTCTTC. Amino acids: CTSSLAGTSAGQFF.

There are many counts of this clonotype. CDR3: CASSEAGRVADTQYF. The CDR3 nucleotides are TGTGCCAGCAGTGAGGCCGGGAGAGTTGCAGATACGCAGTATTTT. The chain is built from TRBV25-1 and TRBJ2-3, with D possibly being TRBD2 (6 bases). The CDR3 is 15 residues long. V was cut by 3 bases and J by 4 bases, with 14 bases left in between. Germline lookup yields CDR1 MGHDK and CDR2 SYGVNS.

This chain uses TRBV5-4 with TRBJ2-5, with 7 bases matching TRBD1. The CDR3 is 15 amino acids. Germline V CDR1 and CDR2: SGHNT, YYREEE (reference sequence). With 4 bases clipped from V and 1 base from J, the junction kept 7 bases outside the gene matches. The CDR3 DNA reads TGTGCCAGCAGCCCAAGGGCAGGGGGCCAAGAGACCCAGTACTTC. This encodes CASSPRAGGQETQYF. Full variable domain (rest looked up from reference TRBV5-4 and TRBJ2-5): ETGVTQSPTHLIKTRGQQVTLRCSSQSGHNTVSWYQQALGQGPQFIFQYYREEENGRGNFPPRFSGLQFPNYSSELNVNALELDDSALYLCASSPRAGGQETQYFGPGTRLLVL.

This clonotype showed up many times. The chain recombines TRBV10-3 with TRBJ2-7; 10 bases map to TRBD1. J was trimmed by 2 bases and V by 4 bases; bases with no gene match: 5. The CDR3 has 15 residues. Germline CDR1 reads ENHRY; CDR2 reads SYGVKD. The CDR3 region is CAISATGQGTYEQYF. In nucleotides, the CDR3 is TGTGCCATCAGTGCGACGGGACAGGGGACCTACGAGCAGTACTTC.

This clonotype appeared many times. The chain links TRBV9 to TRBJ2-7, with a weak D call TRBD1 (6 bases). There are 14 residues in the CDR3. Germline V CDR1 and CDR2: SGDLS, YYNGEE. The V and J ends lost 0 bases and 2 bases respectively, with 9 bases between them. CDR3 in amino acids: CASSVETGPYEQYF. CDR3 bases: TGTGCCAGCAGCGTAGAGACAGGCCCCTACGAGCAGTACTTC.

At least ten counts were recorded for this clonotype. CDR3 region: CASSEATSGHNEQFF. Here the CDR3 DNA reads TGTGCCAGCAGTGAAGCAACTAGCGGCCACAATGAGCAGTTCTTC. V gene TRBV6-1 combines with J gene TRBJ2-1, with 8 bases matching TRBD2. The CDR3 runs 15 residues. Germline V gene data show CDR1 as MNHNS and CDR2 as SASEGT. The V and J ends lost 0 bases and 5 bases, in that order; junction bases with no gene match: 3.

This clonotype has ten or more counts. The J gene is TRBJ2-3, the V gene TRBV5-1; 9 bases are shared with TRBD2. The CDR3 consists of 16 residues. Germline V gene sequence: CDR1 SGHRS, CDR2 YFSETQ. Losses at the gene ends were 1 base for V and 4 bases for J; bases not matched to a gene: 7. This CDR3 is CASSLMASGKSDTQYF. CDR3 sequence (DNA): TGCGCCAGCAGCTTGATGGCTAGCGGGAAATCAGATACGCAGTATTTT.

This clonotype was picked up many times. The chain couples TRBV20-1 to TRBJ2-7; 7 nucleotides align to TRBD2. CDR3 length equals 14 residues. J lost 1 base, V lost 3 bases, and 6 bases had no gene match. In germline, CDR1 is DFQATT, CDR2 SNEGSKA (reference sequence). CDR3 sequence reads: CSASFGGFSYEQYF. The CDR3, as DNA: TGCAGTGCTAGTTTCGGGGGGTTTTCCTACGAGCAGTACTTC.

In its sample, this clonotype was seen a few times. V usage is TRBV7-2 and J usage is TRBJ2-7, with D perhaps being TRBD1 or TRBD2 (6 bases each). The CDR3 totals 15 residues. The ends were cut back, 2 bases at V and 5 bases at J, with 16 bases in the middle. In germline, CDR1 is SGHTA, CDR2 FQGNSA. CDR3 amino acids: CASSLRAYGGDEQYF. The CDR3 DNA sequence: TGTGCCAGCAGCTTAAGGGCCTACGGGGGCGACGAGCAGTACTTC.

This sequence joins TRBV10-2 and TRBJ2-2; D gene unclear. The CDR3 length is 12 residues. The germline V gene has CDR1 WSHSY and CDR2 SAAADI. The ends were cut back, 8 bases at V and 6 bases at J, with 10 bases in the middle. The CDR3 reads CASLLGAGELFF. The CDR3 DNA follows: TGCGCCAGCCTTCTTGGCGCCGGGGAGCTGTTTTTT.

In its sample, this clonotype was seen many times. The chain has TRBV5-1 and TRBJ2-1; TRBD2 matches at 10 bases. In germline, CDR1 is SGHRS, CDR2 YFSETQ. V lost 3 bases and J lost 1; bases outside the gene matches: 10. This CDR3 comprises 18 residues. DNA for the CDR3: TGCGCCAGCAGCTGGCACGATCTAGCGGGAGTGTCCTACAATGAGCAGTTCTTC. The encoded protein is CASSWHDLAGVSYNEQFF.

This clonotype was picked up many times. At one end, the junction sequence differs from germline, possibly due to a read error. This chain joins TRBV30 and TRBJ1-2, with 7 bases matching TRBD1. CDR3 length: 11 residues. From germline, CDR1 is GTSNPN and CDR2 SVGIG (reference sequence). The CDR3 bases are TGTGCCTGGAGTCTAGGACAGGCACGCGCCTTC. It encodes CAWSLGQARAF. Using reference TRBV30 and TRBJ1-2 for the parts outside the CDR3, the full variable domain is SQTIHQWPATLVQPVGSPLSLECTVEGTSNPNLYWYRQAAGRGLQLLFYSVGIGQISSEVPQNLSASRPQDRQFILSSKKLLLSDSGFYLCAWSLGQARAFGSGTRLTVV.

Ten or more counts support this clonotype. The genes are TRBV18 and TRBJ1-1; D is ambiguous. This CDR3 contains 15 residues. Germline V CDR1 and CDR2: KGHSH, LQKENI. Deletions cut 6 bases from V and 1 base from J, with 15 bases between. As DNA, the CDR3 is TGTGCCAGCTCTCCTCCGAGTCGAGGGAACACTGAAGCTTTCTTT. It encodes CASSPPSRGNTEAFF.

This clonotype was found many times. The CDR3 DNA sequence: TGCGCCAGCAGCGGAAGGGGGCGGCTAGGGACTGAAGCTTTCTTT. It encodes CASSGRGRLGTEAFF. This chain links TRBV5-1 with TRBJ1-1; 7 nucleotides match TRBD1. The CDR3 contains 15 residues. The V and J ends lost 4 bases and 5 bases, in that order; junction bases with no gene match: 11. Germline-derived CDR1 and CDR2 are SGHRS and YFSETQ.